This TCR beta chain comes out of a study of cytomegalovirus exposure and HLA in healthy donors. With 2 bases removed from V and 5 bases from J, the gap between germline ends came to 16 bases. The V gene's germline CDR1 is SGHAT and CDR2 FQDESV (reference sequence). CDR3 length equals 15 residues. Points from the study as a whole: Later on, an analysis showed TCR association rates differing by HLA locus, with DRB1 the most and HLA-C the fewest. Most TCR sequences were rare, but some public TCRs occurred in many donors.

This PCR relied on a set of 60 Vbeta primers and 13 Jbeta primers. This table comes from immunoSEQ multiplex PCR, and its TCRdb copy is limited to in-frame clones, with some not included. The data contain 150,000 to 200,000 clones, around 72% of them singletons. With respect to this clone: Its antigen is not known.

The sample consisted of PBMCs. The receptor was derived from a man aged 40-49 years in good health and CMV-seropositive. The chain joins TRBV11-1 to TRBJ2-7, with D possibly matching TRBD2 (5 bases). The CDR3 reads CASSLLAGSGDEQYF. DNA for the CDR3: TGTGCCAGCAGCTTACTGGCGGGTTCAGGCGACGAGCAGTACTTC.